This T cell receptor (beta chain) was captured in a study of blood T cell repertoires in COVID-19. The wider study: Whether acute or convalescent, the COVID-19 samples came from the United States, Italy and Spain.

Seattle participants joined during active infection and were tracked over time. Original methodology: From reference gene primer amplification, estimates of nucleated cell counts were derived. TCRdb's copy holds only in-frame clones and misses some; the assay was immunoSEQ multiplex PCR. From that table come the V and J calls and clone size; the DNA was used to work out D and trimming. The data contain hundreds of thousands of clones, around nine tenths of them singletons. The CDR3 has 15 amino acids. Germline CDR1 and CDR2: SGHDT and YYEEEE. Germline trimming cut 7 bases from V and 5 bases from J; bases unmatched to any gene: 9.

Sequenced input: peripheral blood. The receptor was isolated from a woman between 65 and 79 years old with COVID-19, enrolled during active disease. This chain joins TRBV5-6 and TRBJ2-1, with 10 bases lining up with TRBD1. The CDR3 coding sequence is TGTGCCAGCTCCACCGGGACAGGGGCTAACAATGAGCAGTTCTTC. Its protein is CASSTGTGANNEQFF.